A selection of T cell receptor beta chains follows, all from one sample in a study of blood T cell repertoires in COVID-19. TCRdb keeps only in-frame clones here, not all; method: immunoSEQ multiplex PCR. Here the sample spans approximately 130,000 clones, about 76% being singletons. The sequenced sample was peripheral blood. All receptors come from a man aged 80 or over with acute or convalescent COVID-19. Each CDR3 is given with its conserved first and last residue. A D gene is named only where the DNA matches it firmly. The size entry is marked missing in some rows and otherwise reads once, few, many or a size class.

TRBV6-1	TRBJ2-7	few	TRBD2	TGTGCCAGCAGTGAGAATGTAGCGGGCCTTATTCTCTACGAGCAGTACTTC	CASSENVAGLILYEQYF
TRBV5-4	TRBJ2-1	-	-	TGTGCCAGCAGCGGGACTGGGGGGAGCTCCTACAATGAGCAGTTCTTC	CASSGTGGSSYNEQFF
TRBV11-2	TRBJ2-1	-	TRBD1	TGTGCCAGCAGCCCGGGACAGACCTACAATGAGCAGTTCTTC	CASSPGQTYNEQFF
TRBV28	TRBJ1-5	-	TRBD1	TGTGCCTCCCTCCCCACAGGGGATAATCAGCCCCAGCATTTT	CASLPTGDNQPQHF
TRBV9	TRBJ2-5	-	TRBD2	TGTGCCAGCAGCGTTACTAGCGGGGGGAGAGAGACCCAGTACTTC	CASSVTSGGRETQYF
TRBV19	TRBJ2-1	-	-	TGTGCCAGTAGTAGCGGGGGCGGCCGCTCCTACAATGAGCAGTTCTTC	CASSSGGGRSYNEQFF
TRBV5-1	TRBJ1-1	-	TRBD1	TGCGCCAGCAGCTTGGTGTCACAGGGGGCCACTGAAGCTTTCTTT	CASSLVSQGATEAFF
TRBV4-2	TRBJ1-1	-	TRBD1	TGTGCCAGTATGGACAGGGAAGGGAACACTGAAGCTTTCTTT	CASMDREGNTEAFF
TRBV18	TRBJ2-3	-	TRBD2	TGTGCCAGCTCACTACTAGCGGTGGGCACAGATACGCAGTATTTT	CASSLLAVGTDTQYF
TRBV19	TRBJ2-3	once	TRBD1	TGTGCCAGTAGTACTTGGACAGGAGAAGACACAGATACGCAGTATTTT	CASSTWTGEDTDTQYF
TRBV5-1	TRBJ1-2	few	-	TGCGCCAGCAGCTTGGGGGGAGACCCCCTCTTCGATGGCTACACCTTC	CASSLGGDPLFDGYTF
TRBV10-3	TRBJ1-6	-	TRBD1	TGTGCCATTTCTCTGACAGGGGATAATTCACCCCTCCACTTT	CAISLTGDNSPLHF
TRBV6-1	TRBJ1-2	-	TRBD1	TGTGCCAGCAGTGAAGCCCACTTCGATCCGGGACAGGGGGCGCACACCTTC	CASSEAHFDPGQGAHTF
TRBV7-9	TRBJ2-1	-	TRBD1	TGTGCCAGCAGCCCAGGACAGGGGGCGCGGAATGAGCAGTTCTTC	CASSPGQGARNEQFF
TRBV15	TRBJ1-5	-	-	TGTGCCACCAGCAGAAGAACGGGGTTCCAGCCCCAGCATTTT	CATSRRTGFQPQHF
TRBV5-1	TRBJ1-2	-	TRBD1	TGCGCCAGCAGCCAGGGACAGGGTAATGGCTACACCTTC	CASSQGQGNGYTF
TRBV18	TRBJ2-2	-	-	TGTGCCAGCTCAGAACTAGCAAGCACCGGGGAGCTGTTTTTT	CASSELASTGELFF
TRBV7-2	TRBJ2-7	-	TRBD2	TGTGCCAGCAGCTTAGTAGGGACTAACTACGAGCAGTACTTC	CASSLVGTNYEQYF
TRBV18	TRBJ1-3	-	TRBD1	TGTGCCAGCTCATCACAGGGGGCGGCGGACACCATATATTTT	CASSSQGAADTIYF
TRBV3-1/TRBV3-2	TRBJ1-3	-	-	TGTGCCAGTCGACGGAGCTCTGGAAACACCATATATTTT	CASRRSSGNTIYF
TRBV5-4	TRBJ1-2	-	TRBD1	TGTGCCAGCAGGCCGGGACAGGGTTTTGACTATGGCTACACCTTC	CASRPGQGFDYGYTF
TRBV10-3	TRBJ1-2	-	TRBD1	TGTGCCATCAGTGAGCCGAAGGGACAGTGGTATCGCTATGGCTACACCTTC	CAISEPKGQWYRYGYTF
TRBV6-4	TRBJ1-5	few	TRBD1	TGTGCCAGCCTGACAGGGAGGCAGCCCCAGCATTTT	CASLTGRQPQHF
TRBV6-1	TRBJ2-3	-	TRBD1	TGTGCCAGCAGTGACCGGGACAGGGGGACAGATACGCAGTATTTT	CASSDRDRGTDTQYF
TRBV29-1	TRBJ1-5	-	TRBD1	TGCAGCGTTGGGGGACAGGGCAATCAGCCCCAGCATTTT	CSVGGQGNQPQHF
TRBV6-5	TRBJ1-4	once	-	TGTGCCAGCAGGCGCGACACCGTCGGAAATGAAAAACTGTTTTTT	CASRRDTVGNEKLFF
TRBV4-3	TRBJ1-3	-	TRBD1	TGCGCCAGCAGCTTTGACAGGGAATCAGGAAACACCATATATTTT	CASSFDRESGNTIYF
TRBV9	TRBJ1-4	-	-	TGTGCCAGCAGCTCAGGGGACCGCCCTGAAAAACTGTTTTTT	CASSSGDRPEKLFF
TRBV30	TRBJ1-5	-	TRBD1	TGTGCCTGGACGGCCGGGACAGGGGGCACAGATCAGCATTTT	CAWTAGTGGTDQHF
TRBV19	TRBJ1-6	-	TRBD1	TGTGCCAGTGATCCAGGGACAGGGGGGAATTCACCCCTCCACTTT	CASDPGTGGNSPLHF
TRBV9	TRBJ2-3	-	-	TGTGCCAGCAGCGTAGACCTAGCTTCAGATACGCAGTATTTT	CASSVDLASDTQYF
TRBV5-1	TRBJ2-3	-	TRBD2	TGCGCCAGTGCAGGGACTAGCGGGGGCGATACGCAGTATTTT	CASAGTSGGDTQYF
TRBV6-2/TRBV6-3	TRBJ2-7	few	-	TGTGCCAGCAGTTACTCGGGGACACCGTACGAGCAGTACTTC	CASSYSGTPYEQYF
TRBV18	TRBJ1-4	-	TRBD1	TGTGCCAGCTCACTCGGGACAGATAATGAAAAACTGTTTTTT	CASSLGTDNEKLFF
TRBV4-1	TRBJ2-6	-	-	TGCGCCAGCAGCCAAGATGGAGGAGGTGGTGGCTTTGGGGCCAACGTCCTGACTTTC	CASSQDGGGGGFGANVLTF
TRBV18	TRBJ2-3	-	TRBD2	TGTGCCAGCTCACCGATTAGCGGGGGGACTAGCACAGATACGCAGTATTTT	CASSPISGGTSTDTQYF
TRBV6-5	TRBJ1-4	-	-	TGTGCCAGCAGTTACAGCGGGTTAACTAATGAAAAACTGTTTTTT	CASSYSGLTNEKLFF
TRBV3-1/TRBV3-2	TRBJ2-7	-	TRBD2	TGTGCCAGCAGCCTTTCCTCGGGGGGTAGCGAGCAGTACTTC	CASSLSSGGSEQYF
TRBV11-2	TRBJ2-7	-	TRBD1	TGTGCCAGCAGCTTAGGTACGGGACAGGGGGCTCACGAGCAGTACTTC	CASSLGTGQGAHEQYF
TRBV5-1	TRBJ1-1	-	-	TGCGCCAGCAGCTTGGACTACACTGAAGCTTTCTTT	CASSLDYTEAFF
TRBV5-4	TRBJ1-6	-	-	TGTGCCAGCAGCCAAGGACAGAGAGCTTCACCCCTCCACTTT	CASSQGQRASPLHF
TRBV6-6	TRBJ1-2	-	TRBD1	TGTGCCAGCAGTCCCCCTAAGGACAGGGGGCCTAACTATGGCTACACCTTC	CASSPPKDRGPNYGYTF
TRBV6-5	TRBJ2-1	few	TRBD2	TGTGCCAGCAGCGTAGCGGGGGACCCCTACAATGAGCAGTTCTTC	CASSVAGDPYNEQFF
TRBV5-4	TRBJ2-1	-	TRBD1	TGTGCCAGCAGCCGATCGACAGGGGAGACGTTCTTC	CASSRSTGETFF
TRBV28	TRBJ1-2	once	-	TGTGCCAGCAGTTCCCGGGGCTACACCTTC	CASSSRGYTF
TRBV7-3	TRBJ2-6	-	-	TGTGCCAGCAGCCCATCCTCTGGGGCCAACGTCCTGACTTTC	CASSPSSGANVLTF
TRBV11-2	TRBJ2-5	-	-	TGTGCCAGCAGCTTAGTCGGGTGGATCACAGAGACCCAGTACTTC	CASSLVGWITETQYF
TRBV21-1	TRBJ2-4	-	-	TGTGCCAGCAGCCAAGACCGGGACAGGGACAGTCTAGCCAAAAACATTCAGTACTTC	CASSQDRDRDSLAKNIQYF
TRBV2	TRBJ2-5	many	TRBD1	TGTGCCAGCGGAAGGGGGCTGGGAGAGACCCAGTACTTC	CASGRGLGETQYF
TRBV6-6	TRBJ1-1	-	-	TGTGCCAGCAGCACTTTGGGGAGCACTGAAGCTTTCTTT	CASSTLGSTEAFF
TRBV5-5	TRBJ1-1	once	TRBD1	TGTGCCAGCAGCTGGGGACAGGGGGCGAGCACTGAAGCTTTCTTT	CASSWGQGASTEAFF
TRBV6-1	TRBJ1-2	-	TRBD1	TGTGCCAGCAGTGAAAACCACAGGGGGCAGGTCTATGGCTACACCTTC	CASSENHRGQVYGYTF
TRBV5-4	TRBJ2-2	-	-	TGTGCCAGCAGCTTAACGGGAACCGGGGAGCTGTTTTTT	CASSLTGTGELFF
TRBV4-1	TRBJ2-3	-	TRBD2	TGCGCCAGCAGCCAAAGACTAGCGGGGAGCACAGATACGCAGTATTTT	CASSQRLAGSTDTQYF
TRBV2	TRBJ2-2	-	TRBD1	TGTGCCAGCAACTCCGCCAGGGGGCACGTTCCCGGGGAGCTGTTTTTT	CASNSARGHVPGELFF
TRBV18	TRBJ1-3	-	TRBD1	TGTGCCAGCTCACCACAAATCCGGGACAGCTCTGGAAACACCATATATTTT	CASSPQIRDSSGNTIYF
TRBV30	TRBJ1-6	-	-	TGTGCCTGGAGTGACAGGGTTCATTCACCCCTCCACTTT	CAWSDRVHSPLHF